The T cell receptor (beta chain) under discussion was sequenced for a study of blood T cell repertoires in COVID-19. Looking at the study overall: Researchers got acute and convalescent COVID-19 samples from the United States, Italy and Spain. T cells, B-cell-depleted T cells, or PBMCs provided the cDNA or gDNA that served as material.

Methods used by the authors: For nucleated cells, counts were estimated from reference gene primer amplification. Using immunoSEQ multiplex PCR, the repertoire was profiled, and TCRdb retains in-frame clones only, with some absent. V and J calls and clone size are copied from that table; D and trimming were computed from the DNA. Of about 250,000 clones in the sample, 82% were seen once. Germline-derived CDR1 and CDR2 are LNHDA and SQIVND (reference sequence). CDR3 length equals 15 residues. The trim removed 4 bases at V and 4 bases at J, leaving 6 bases unmatched. The chain uses TRBV19 and TRBJ1-2, with TRBD1 matching 10 bases. The sequenced sample was peripheral blood. The TCR comes from a woman older than 75 with active or convalescent COVID-19. In nucleotides, the CDR3 is TGTGCCAGTAGTAGGAGACAGGGGGCCGGCTATGGCTACACCTTC. Protein: CASSRRQGAGYGYTF.